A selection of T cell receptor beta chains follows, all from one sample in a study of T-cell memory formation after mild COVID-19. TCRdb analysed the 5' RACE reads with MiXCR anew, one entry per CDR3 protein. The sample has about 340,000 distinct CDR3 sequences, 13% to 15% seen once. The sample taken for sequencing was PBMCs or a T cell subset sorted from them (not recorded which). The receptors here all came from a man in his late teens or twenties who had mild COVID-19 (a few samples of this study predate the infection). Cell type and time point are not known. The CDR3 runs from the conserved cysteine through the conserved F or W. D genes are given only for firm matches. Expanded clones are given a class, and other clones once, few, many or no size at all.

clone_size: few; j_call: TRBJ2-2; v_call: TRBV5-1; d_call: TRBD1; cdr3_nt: TGCGCCAGCAGCGGACAGGGGGAGAGCGGGGAGCTGTTTTTT; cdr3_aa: CASSGQGESGELFF
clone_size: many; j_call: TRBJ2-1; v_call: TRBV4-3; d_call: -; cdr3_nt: TGCGCCAGCAGCCAGACCCCGGGACGCCGATACAATGAGCAGTTCTTC; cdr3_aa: CASSQTPGRRYNEQFF
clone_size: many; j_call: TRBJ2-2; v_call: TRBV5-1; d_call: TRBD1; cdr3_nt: TGCGCCAGCAGCTTGGATTCGGGACAGGGCAATTCGGGGGAGCTGTTTTTT; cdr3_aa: CASSLDSGQGNSGELFF
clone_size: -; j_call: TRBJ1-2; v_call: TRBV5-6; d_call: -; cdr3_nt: TGTGCCAGCAGGGTGTGGGGGCCGAATGGCTACACCTTC; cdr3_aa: CASRVWGPNGYTF
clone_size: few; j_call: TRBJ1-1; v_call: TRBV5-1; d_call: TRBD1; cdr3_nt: TGCGCCAGCAGCGGGGGGACAGGGAACACTGAAGCTTTCTTT; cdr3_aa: CASSGGTGNTEAFF
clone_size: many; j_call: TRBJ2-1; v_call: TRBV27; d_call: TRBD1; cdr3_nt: TGTGCCAGCAGTGCGCCGGGACAGGGATACAATGAGCAGTTCTTC; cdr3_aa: CASSAPGQGYNEQFF
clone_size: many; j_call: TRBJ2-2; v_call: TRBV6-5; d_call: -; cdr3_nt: TGTGCCAGCAGTTACTCGAGGGTGGGGACCGGGGAGCTGTTTTTT; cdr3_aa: CASSYSRVGTGELFF
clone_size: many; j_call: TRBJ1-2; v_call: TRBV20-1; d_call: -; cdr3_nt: TGCAGTGCTAGTGGTGGCTACACCTTC; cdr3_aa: CSASGGYTF
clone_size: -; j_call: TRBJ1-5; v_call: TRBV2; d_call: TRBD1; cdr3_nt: TGTGCCAGCAGTGAGGAAGGGGGCGGAAATCAGCCCCAGCATTTT; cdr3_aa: CASSEEGGGNQPQHF
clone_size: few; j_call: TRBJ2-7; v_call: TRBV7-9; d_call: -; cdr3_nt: TGTGCCAGCAGCTTAGGGACGGCAGACTCCTACGAGCAGTACTTC; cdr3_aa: CASSLGTADSYEQYF
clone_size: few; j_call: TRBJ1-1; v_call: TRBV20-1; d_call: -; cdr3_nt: TGCAGCCAAAGCACCGGGTCTGAAGCTTTCTTT; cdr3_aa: CSQSTGSEAFF
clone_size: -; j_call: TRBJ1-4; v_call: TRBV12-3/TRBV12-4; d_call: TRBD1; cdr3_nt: TGTGCCAGCAGAAAACAGGGGGGATCTAATGAAAAACTGTTTTTT; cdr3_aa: CASRKQGGSNEKLFF
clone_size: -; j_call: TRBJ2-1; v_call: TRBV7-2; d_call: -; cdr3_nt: TGTGCCAGCAGCTCTAAGGGGTCCTCTGGGGATGAGCAGTTCTTC; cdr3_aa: CASSSKGSSGDEQFF
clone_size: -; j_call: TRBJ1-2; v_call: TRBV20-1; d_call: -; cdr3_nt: TGCAGTCTGGGCGACTTAGCTAACTATGGCTACACCTTC; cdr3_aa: CSLGDLANYGYTF
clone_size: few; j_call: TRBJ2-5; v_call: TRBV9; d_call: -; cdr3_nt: TGTGCCAGCAGCGTAGCTAACCGGGCCCCCCAAGAGACCCAGTACTTC; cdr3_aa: CASSVANRAPQETQYF
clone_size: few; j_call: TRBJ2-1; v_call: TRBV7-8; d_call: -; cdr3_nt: TGTGCCAGCAGCCCTAGCGTATTTTCCTACAATGAGCAGTTCTTC; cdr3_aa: CASSPSVFSYNEQFF
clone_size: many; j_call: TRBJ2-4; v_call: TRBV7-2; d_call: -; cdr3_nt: TGTGCCAGCAGCCTAATAGGGAACATTCAGTACTTC; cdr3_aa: CASSLIGNIQYF
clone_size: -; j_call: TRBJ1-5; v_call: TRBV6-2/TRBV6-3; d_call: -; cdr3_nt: TGTGCCAGCAGTTACTCATGGACATCGTTGGGGGGTAGCAATCAGCCCCAGCATTTT; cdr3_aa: CASSYSWTSLGGSNQPQHF
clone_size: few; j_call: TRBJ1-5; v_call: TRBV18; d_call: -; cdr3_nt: TGTGCCAGCTCACCATATGGGGCGAGGAATCAGCCCCAGCATTTT; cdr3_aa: CASSPYGARNQPQHF
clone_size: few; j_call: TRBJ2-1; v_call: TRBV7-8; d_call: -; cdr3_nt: TGTGCCAGCAGCTTAGGGCAGTACTACAATGAGCAGTTCTTC; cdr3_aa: CASSLGQYYNEQFF
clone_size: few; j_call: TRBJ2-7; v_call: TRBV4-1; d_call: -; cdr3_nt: TGCGCCAGCAGCTCACGAAGTGGATACGAGCAGTACTTC; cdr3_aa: CASSSRSGYEQYF
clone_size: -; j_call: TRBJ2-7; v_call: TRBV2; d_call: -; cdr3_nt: TGTGCCAGCAGTGAACAGGGTGTATCCTACGAGCAGTACTTC; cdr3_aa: CASSEQGVSYEQYF
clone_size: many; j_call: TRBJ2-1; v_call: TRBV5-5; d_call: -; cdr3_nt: TGTGCCAGCAGCTTGGTCTGGGGCTCGTGGGAGCAGTTCTTC; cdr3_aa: CASSLVWGSWEQFF
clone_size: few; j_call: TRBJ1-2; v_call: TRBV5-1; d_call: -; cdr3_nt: TGCGCCAGCAGCGAGGATAATGGCTACACCTTC; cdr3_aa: CASSEDNGYTF
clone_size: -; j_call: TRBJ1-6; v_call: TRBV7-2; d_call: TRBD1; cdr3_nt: TGTGCCAGCAGCTTAGGTAGCAGGGGGAGACCACCCCTCCACTTT; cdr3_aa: CASSLGSRGRPPLHF
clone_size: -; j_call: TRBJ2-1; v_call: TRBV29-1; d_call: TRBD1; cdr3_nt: TGCAGCGATCGACAGGGGGGGAATGAGCAGTTCTTC; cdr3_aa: CSDRQGGNEQFF
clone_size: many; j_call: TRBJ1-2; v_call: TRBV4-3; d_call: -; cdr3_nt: TGCGCCAGCAGCCAAGACAGCTCTAACTATGGCTACACCTTC; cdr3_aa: CASSQDSSNYGYTF
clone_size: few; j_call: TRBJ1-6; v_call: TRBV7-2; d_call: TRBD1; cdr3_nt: TGTGCCAGCAGGGGACAGGATTATTCACCCCTCCACTTT; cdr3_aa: CASRGQDYSPLHF
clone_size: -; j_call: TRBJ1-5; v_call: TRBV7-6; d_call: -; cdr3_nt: TGTGCCAGCAGCTTAAACCCGGGAATCCATCAGCCCCAGCATTTT; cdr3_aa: CASSLNPGIHQPQHF
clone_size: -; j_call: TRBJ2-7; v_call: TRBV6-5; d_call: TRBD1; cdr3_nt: TGTGCCAGCAGTTACTTTGACAGGGCCTCCTACGAGCAGTACTTC; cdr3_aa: CASSYFDRASYEQYF